The clone carrying this T cell receptor (beta chain) was detected ten times or more. The sample belongs to a study of neurological immune-mediated disorders. One entry per CDR3 protein, called by TCRdb with MiXCR from the 5' RACE reads. The sample consists of 40,000 to 45,000 distinct CDR3 sequences, under 6.5% of them appearing once. This CDR3 comprises 13 residues. Germline V gives CDR1 DFQATT, CDR2 SNEGSKA (reference sequence). The germline V and J ends were trimmed by 2 bases and 3 bases, with 11 bases remaining between them. The chain joins TRBV20-1 to TRBJ2-7; possible D gene TRBD1, 6 bases. The receptor was derived from a woman between 40 and 55 years old in good health. Sequencing input: CD4+ T cells from blood. Here the CDR3 reads CSARPDSHYEQYF. The CDR3 bases are TGCAGTGCTAGACCGGACAGTCACTACGAGCAGTACTTC.